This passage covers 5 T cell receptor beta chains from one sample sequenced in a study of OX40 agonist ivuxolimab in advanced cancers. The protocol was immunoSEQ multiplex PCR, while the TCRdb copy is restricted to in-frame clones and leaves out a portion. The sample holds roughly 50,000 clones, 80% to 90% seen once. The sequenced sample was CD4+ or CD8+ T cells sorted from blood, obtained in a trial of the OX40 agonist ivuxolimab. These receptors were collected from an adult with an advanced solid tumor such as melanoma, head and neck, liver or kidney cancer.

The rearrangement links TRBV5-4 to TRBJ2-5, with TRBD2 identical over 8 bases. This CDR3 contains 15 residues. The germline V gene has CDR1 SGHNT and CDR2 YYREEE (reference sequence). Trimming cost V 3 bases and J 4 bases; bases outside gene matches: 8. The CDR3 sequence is CASSSYSGVGETQYF. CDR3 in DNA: TGTGCCAGCAGCTCGTATAGCGGGGTGGGAGAGACCCAGTACTTC.

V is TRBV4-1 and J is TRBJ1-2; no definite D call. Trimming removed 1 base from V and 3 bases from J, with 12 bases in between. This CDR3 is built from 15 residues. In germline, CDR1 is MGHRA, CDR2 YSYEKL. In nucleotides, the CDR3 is TGCGCCAGCAGCCAAGTCGTACTGATCGACTATGGCTACACCTTC. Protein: CASSQVVLIDYGYTF.

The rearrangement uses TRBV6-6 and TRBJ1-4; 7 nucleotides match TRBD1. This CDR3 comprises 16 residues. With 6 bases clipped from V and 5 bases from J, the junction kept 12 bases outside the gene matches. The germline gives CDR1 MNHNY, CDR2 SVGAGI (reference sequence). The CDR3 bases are TGTGCCAGCAGACCCGGAGGGACAGCTGAGAATGAAAAACTGTTTTTT. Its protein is CASRPGGTAENEKLFF.

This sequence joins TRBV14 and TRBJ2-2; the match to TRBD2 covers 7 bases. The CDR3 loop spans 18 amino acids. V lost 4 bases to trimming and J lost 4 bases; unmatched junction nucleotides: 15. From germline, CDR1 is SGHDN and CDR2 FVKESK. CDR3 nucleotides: TGTGCCAGCAGCCCAAACCGGGCGGGAGATTGGGGCACCGGGGAGCTGTTTTTT. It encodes CASSPNRAGDWGTGELFF.

DNA for the CDR3: TGTGCCAGCAGTCCGAACGGGGGGCGGGCCACTGAAGCTTTCTTT. Encoded protein: CASSPNGGRATEAFF. This chain uses TRBV6-4 with TRBJ1-1, with D possibly being TRBD1 (6 bases). V was pared by 5 bases and J by 4 bases, with 17 bases between. The germline V gene encodes CDR1 MRHNA and CDR2 SNTAGT. CDR3 size: 15 residues.